This paragraph reports one T cell receptor beta chain. Its antigen is unknown. The data belong to a study of shared clonotypes between healthy human individuals. Points from the study as a whole: Sequencing depth was expected to influence donor clonotype sharing. Clonotypes which were not shared had lower generation probabilities than clonotypes that all four donors shared. Few donors restricted represented genetic and exposure-history diversity.

This CDR3 has 15 residues. Germline CDR1 KGHSH, CDR2 LQKENI. V lost 0 bases and J lost 7; bases outside the gene matches: 7. Sorted-subset replicate PCRs used around 200 ng of genomic DNA. This amount corresponded to some 30,000 T cell genomes. TCRdb's copy holds only in-frame clones and misses some; the assay was immunoSEQ multiplex PCR. The sample lists 2 million to 2.5 million clones, approximately 93% occurring once. V is TRBV18 and J is TRBJ2-7; 9 bases line up with TRBD2. The TCR was taken from a man younger than 30 in good health. Some clones in this sample may be carry-over from other donors' samples. The sample taken for sequencing was naive CD4+ T cells from PBMCs. Sample subset: CD45RA+ positively selected. CDR3 nucleotides: TGTGCCAGCTCACCACCTGAGCGGGGGGCCGTGGAGCAGTACTTC. It specifies CASSPPERGAVEQYF.